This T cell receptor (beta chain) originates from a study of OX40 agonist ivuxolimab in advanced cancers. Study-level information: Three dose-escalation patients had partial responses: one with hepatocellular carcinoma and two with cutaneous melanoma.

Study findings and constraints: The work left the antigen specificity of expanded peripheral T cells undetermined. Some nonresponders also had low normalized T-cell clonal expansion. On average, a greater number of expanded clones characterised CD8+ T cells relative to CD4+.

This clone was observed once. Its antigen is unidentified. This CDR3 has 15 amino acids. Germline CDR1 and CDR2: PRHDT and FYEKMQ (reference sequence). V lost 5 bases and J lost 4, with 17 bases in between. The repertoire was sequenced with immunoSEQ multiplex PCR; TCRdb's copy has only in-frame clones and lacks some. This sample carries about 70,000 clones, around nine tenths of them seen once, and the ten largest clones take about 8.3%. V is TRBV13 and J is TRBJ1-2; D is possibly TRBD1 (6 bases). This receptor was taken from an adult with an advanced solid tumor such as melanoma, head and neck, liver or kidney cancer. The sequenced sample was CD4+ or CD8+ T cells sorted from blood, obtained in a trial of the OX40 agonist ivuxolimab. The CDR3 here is CASSPRQALGYGYTF. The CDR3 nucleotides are TGTGCCAGCAGCCCCCGACAGGCTTTGGGCTATGGCTACACCTTC.